Following are 18 T cell receptor beta chains from one sample sequenced in a study of cytomegalovirus exposure and HLA in healthy donors. The primer mix had 60 Vbeta and 13 Jbeta primers. Generated by immunoSEQ multiplex PCR, the TCRdb table keeps only in-frame clones and is missing some. The sample records 100,000 to 120,000 clones, around 78% being singletons. Specimen: PBMCs. The receptor set was obtained from a male donor in good health and CMV-seronegative.

The rearrangement joins TRBV29-1 to TRBJ2-3, with D hard to call. Germline CDR1 is SQVTM and CDR2 is ANQGSEA. The CDR3 sequence is 12 residues long. The V gene lost 7 bases and the J gene lost 1 base, with 9 bases spanning the gap. The CDR3 protein is CSGDLRTDTQYF. Written as DNA, the CDR3 is TGCAGCGGCGACTTGCGCACAGATACGCAGTATTTT.

Note on this clone: In the same sample, other DNA sequences code for this CDR3. The chain links TRBV15 to TRBJ1-5; D ambiguous. Trimming stripped 11 bases from V and 5 bases from J, with 28 bases between. Germline V gene sequence: CDR1 LNHNV, CDR2 YYDKDF (reference sequence). CDR3 length: 17 amino acids. The CDR3 DNA sequence: TGTGCCGTCACACCAGCGGGCCCCGGGGAAGTTGATCAGCCCCAGCATTTT. Amino acids: CAVTPAGPGEVDQPQHF.

This clone was seen only a few times. The V and J genes are TRBV4-2 and TRBJ2-2; D gene uncertain. V was trimmed by 2 bases and J by 4 bases, leaving 8 bases between them. Germline-derived CDR1 and CDR2 are LGHNA and YNFKEQ. The CDR3 is 14 amino acids. CDR3 sequence: CASSQLLLTGELFF. CDR3 coding DNA: TGTGCCAGCAGCCAACTCCTTCTCACCGGGGAGCTGTTTTTT.

The V gene is TRBV27, the J gene TRBJ2-3; D may be TRBD1 (6 bases). Germline V gene lookup returns CDR1 MNHEY and CDR2 SMNVEV (reference sequence). V was trimmed by 6 bases and J by 1 base, leaving 8 bases between them. The CDR3 loop spans 13 amino acids. The CDR3 protein is CASRQGGTDTQYF. CDR3 DNA: TGTGCCAGCAGACAGGGTGGCACAGATACGCAGTATTTT.

This clone was seen only once. The CDR3 protein is CASQQLLNTEAFF. CDR3 DNA sequence: TGTGCCAGTCAACAGCTTCTGAACACTGAAGCTTTCTTT. This chain links TRBV19 with TRBJ1-1, with D unclear. The V gene lost 8 bases and the J gene lost 0 bases, with 10 bases spanning the gap. Germline values: CDR1 LNHDA, CDR2 SQIVND (reference sequence). The CDR3 is made up of 13 amino acids.

The chain combines TRBV7-9 with TRBJ2-7; 7 positions agree with TRBD2. Germline V gene data show CDR1 as SEHNR and CDR2 as FQNEAQ (reference sequence). The V segment lost 5 bases and the J segment 2 bases; nucleotides outside the gene matches: 6. The CDR3 totals 14 residues. The CDR3 sequence: CASSPGGGAYEQYF. The CDR3 DNA follows: TGTGCCAGCAGCCCGGGTGGGGGGGCCTACGAGCAGTACTTC.

The chain is built from TRBV2 and TRBJ2-1, with a weak D call TRBD1 (5 bases). Trimming took 2 bases from V and 4 from J, leaving 15 bases between them. The germline CDR1 and CDR2 sequences are SNHLY and FYNNEI. This CDR3 is 16 amino acids long. This CDR3 reads CASSEKGPRSYNEQFF. The CDR3 nucleotides read TGTGCCAGCAGTGAAAAGGGGCCAAGGAGTTACAATGAGCAGTTCTTC.

V is TRBV30 and J is TRBJ2-7; D gene ambiguous. With 2 bases removed from V and 0 bases from J, the gap between germline ends came to 8 bases. This CDR3 has 13 residues. The germline gives CDR1 GTSNPN, CDR2 SVGIG (reference sequence). This CDR3 reads CAWSTRVSYEQYF. In nucleotides, the CDR3 is TGTGCCTGGAGTACTCGGGTCTCCTACGAGCAGTACTTC.

J is TRBJ1-1 and V is TRBV5-6, with D maybe TRBD1 (6 bases). The CDR3 covers 13 residues. V lost 2 bases to trimming and J lost 9 bases, with 14 bases between them. CDR1 is SGHDT, CDR2 YYEEEE, per germline. The CDR3 here is CASSFAQGNKAFF. Written as DNA, the CDR3 is TGTGCCAGCAGCTTCGCCCAGGGGAATAAAGCTTTCTTT.

The chain combines TRBV5-1 with TRBJ2-3; 10 nucleotides align to TRBD2. J lost 3 bases, V lost 3 bases, and 4 bases had no gene match. The CDR3 runs to 15 residues. The germline V gene has CDR1 SGHRS and CDR2 YFSETQ. CDR3 residues: CASSSELAGTDTQYF. The CDR3 DNA sequence: TGCGCCAGCAGCTCCGAACTAGCGGGGACAGATACGCAGTATTTT.

This sequence joins TRBV30 and TRBJ1-6; no clear D. The CDR3 length is 13 residues. V gave up 4 bases and J gave up 9 bases, with 13 bases separating them. Germline lookup yields CDR1 GTSNPN and CDR2 SVGIG (reference sequence). The CDR3 is CAWNGEGGSPLHF. The CDR3 region has the DNA TGTGCCTGGAACGGAGAGGGCGGTTCACCCCTCCACTTT.

This clone has only a few counts. This rearrangement joins TRBV18 to TRBJ1-2; 9 bases align to TRBD1. CDR1 is KGHSH and CDR2 is LQKENI in the germline V gene. The CDR3 runs to 13 residues. The V and J ends lost 2 bases and 8 bases, in that order; junction bases with no gene match: 3. The CDR3 region is CASSPGTGKGYTF. CDR3 in DNA: TGTGCCAGCTCACCAGGGACAGGGAAAGGCTACACCTTC.

There are a few counts of this clone. The genes are TRBV4-3 and TRBJ2-1; no reliable D call. Trimming stripped 0 bases from V and 6 bases from J, with 12 bases between. CDR1 and CDR2 (germline): LGHNA, YSLEER. The CDR3 length is 15 residues. CDR3 loop: CASSQDRLAINEQFF. Written as DNA, the CDR3 is TGCGCCAGCAGCCAAGATCGTCTTGCGATCAATGAGCAGTTCTTC.

V is TRBV7-9 and J is TRBJ2-5, with 7 bases aligning to TRBD1. Trimming removed 4 bases from V and 2 bases from J; junction bases left unmatched: 4. The CDR3 loop spans 14 amino acids. In germline, CDR1 is SEHNR, CDR2 FQNEAQ (reference sequence). CDR3 amino acids: CASSYDRAQETQYF. The CDR3 region has the DNA TGTGCCAGCAGCTATGACAGGGCACAAGAGACCCAGTACTTC. Full variable domain (missing parts from reference TRBV7-9 and TRBJ2-5): DTGVSQNPRHKITKRGQNVTFRCDPISEHNRLYWYRQTLGQGPEFLTYFQNEAQLEKSRLLSDRFSAERPKGSFSTLEIQRTEQGDSAMYLCASSYDRAQETQYFGPGTRLLVL.

The chain links TRBV6-5 to TRBJ2-3; 8 bases line up with TRBD2. Germline values: CDR1 MNHEY, CDR2 SVGAGI. The J segment lost 7 bases and the V segment lost 0 bases, leaving 9 bases of the junction unmatched. CDR3 size: 16 residues. The CDR3 reads CASSYSGAGEVYTQYF. The CDR3 bases are TGTGCCAGCAGTTACTCCGGAGCGGGAGAAGTGTATACGCAGTATTTT.

The V call is TRBV4-1, the J call TRBJ2-5; 7 bases fit TRBD2. Germline CDR1 reads MGHRA; CDR2 reads YSYEKL. J lost 6 bases, V lost 3 bases, and 10 bases had no gene match. CDR3 length: 15 residues. CDR3 protein: CASSHPGGGGQTQYF. DNA for the CDR3: TGCGCCAGCAGCCATCCAGGCGGGGGTGGACAGACCCAGTACTTC.

This sequence joins TRBV2 and TRBJ2-7; 7 bases are a match to TRBD2. This CDR3 spans 14 amino acids. With 6 bases clipped from V and 2 bases from J, the junction kept 7 bases outside the gene matches. Germline assignment: CDR1 SNHLY and CDR2 FYNNEI. CDR3 protein: CASRLAVSTYEQYF. In DNA, the CDR3 is TGTGCCAGCAGGCTAGCGGTTAGCACCTACGAGCAGTACTTC.

The chain recombines TRBV7-8 with TRBJ2-1; TRBD2 aligns across 11 bases. Germline V gene sequence: CDR1 SGHVS, CDR2 FQNEAQ. The CDR3 length is 17 residues. Germline trimming cut 3 bases from V and 10 bases from J; bases unmatched to any gene: 14. The CDR3 here is CASSFRQGTSGLDEQFF. For the CDR3, the DNA is TGTGCCAGCAGCTTTCGGCAAGGGACTAGCGGATTGGACGAGCAGTTCTTC.